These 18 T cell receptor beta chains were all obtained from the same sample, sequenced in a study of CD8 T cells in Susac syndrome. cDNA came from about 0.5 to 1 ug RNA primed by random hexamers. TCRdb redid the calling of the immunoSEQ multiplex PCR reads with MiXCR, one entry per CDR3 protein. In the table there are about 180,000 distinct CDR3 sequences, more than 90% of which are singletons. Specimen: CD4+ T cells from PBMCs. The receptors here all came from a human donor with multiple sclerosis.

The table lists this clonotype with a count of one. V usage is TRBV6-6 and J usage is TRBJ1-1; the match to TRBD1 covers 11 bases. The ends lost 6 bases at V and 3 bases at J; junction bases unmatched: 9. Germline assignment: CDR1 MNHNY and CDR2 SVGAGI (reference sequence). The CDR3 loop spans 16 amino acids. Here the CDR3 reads CASRIGQGAVDTEAFF. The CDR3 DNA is TGTGCCAGCAGAATTGGACAGGGGGCGGTGGACACTGAAGCTTTCTTT.

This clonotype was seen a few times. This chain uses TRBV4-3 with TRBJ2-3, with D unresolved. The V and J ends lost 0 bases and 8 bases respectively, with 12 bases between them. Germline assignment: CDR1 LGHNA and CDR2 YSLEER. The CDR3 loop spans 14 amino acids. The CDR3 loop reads CASSQEWASGTQYF. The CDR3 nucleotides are TGCGCCAGCAGCCAAGAATGGGCCTCTGGTACGCAGTATTTT.

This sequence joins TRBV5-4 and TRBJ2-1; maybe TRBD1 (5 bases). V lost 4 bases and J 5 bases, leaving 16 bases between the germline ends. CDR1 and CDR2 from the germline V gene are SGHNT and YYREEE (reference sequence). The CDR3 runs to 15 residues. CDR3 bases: TGTGCCAGCAGCCCGGCCAGGGCACCTCACAATGAGCAGTTCTTC. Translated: CASSPARAPHNEQFF. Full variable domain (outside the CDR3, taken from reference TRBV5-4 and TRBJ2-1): ETGVTQSPTHLIKTRGQQVTLRCSSQSGHNTVSWYQQALGQGPQFIFQYYREEENGRGNFPPRFSGLQFPNYSSELNVNALELDDSALYLCASSPARAPHNEQFFGPGTRLTVL.

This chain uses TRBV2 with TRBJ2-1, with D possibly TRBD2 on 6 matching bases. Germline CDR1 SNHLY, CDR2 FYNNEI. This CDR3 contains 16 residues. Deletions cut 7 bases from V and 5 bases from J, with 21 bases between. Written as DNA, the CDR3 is TGTGCCAGCACCCGTTGGGTCCTAGCGCAGGACAATGAGCAGTTCTTC. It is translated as CASTRWVLAQDNEQFF.

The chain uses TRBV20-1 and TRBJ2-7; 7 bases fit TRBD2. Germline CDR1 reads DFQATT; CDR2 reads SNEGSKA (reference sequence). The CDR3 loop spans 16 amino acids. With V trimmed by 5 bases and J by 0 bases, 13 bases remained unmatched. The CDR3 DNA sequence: TGCAGTGCTTCACTCACTAGAAGCGGGGCCTCCTACGAGCAGTACTTC. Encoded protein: CSASLTRSGASYEQYF.

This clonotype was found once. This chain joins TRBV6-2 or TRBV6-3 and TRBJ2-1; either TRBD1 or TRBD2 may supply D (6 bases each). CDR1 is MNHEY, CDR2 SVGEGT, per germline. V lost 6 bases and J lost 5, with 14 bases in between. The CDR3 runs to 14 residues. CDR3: CASRLGGSDNEQFF. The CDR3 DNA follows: TGTGCCAGCAGACTAGGGGGGTCGGACAATGAGCAGTTCTTC.

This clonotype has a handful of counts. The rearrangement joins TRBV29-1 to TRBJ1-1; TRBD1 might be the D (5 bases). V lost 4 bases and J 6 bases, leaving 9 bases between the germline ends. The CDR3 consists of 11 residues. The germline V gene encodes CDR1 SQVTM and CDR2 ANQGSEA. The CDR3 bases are TGCAGCGTTGCGGCGGGACCTGAAGCTTTCTTT. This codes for CSVAAGPEAFF.

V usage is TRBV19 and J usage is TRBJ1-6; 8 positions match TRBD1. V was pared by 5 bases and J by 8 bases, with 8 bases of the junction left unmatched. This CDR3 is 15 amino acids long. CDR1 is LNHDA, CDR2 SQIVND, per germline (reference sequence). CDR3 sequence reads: CASSWQGALDSPLHF. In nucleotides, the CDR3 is TGTGCCAGTAGTTGGCAGGGGGCATTGGATTCACCCCTCCACTTT.

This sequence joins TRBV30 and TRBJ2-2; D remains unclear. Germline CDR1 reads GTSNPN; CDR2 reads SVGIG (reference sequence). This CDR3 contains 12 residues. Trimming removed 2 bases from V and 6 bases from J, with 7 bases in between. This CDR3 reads CAWSLPSGELFF. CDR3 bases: TGTGCCTGGAGTCTGCCTTCCGGGGAGCTGTTTTTT.

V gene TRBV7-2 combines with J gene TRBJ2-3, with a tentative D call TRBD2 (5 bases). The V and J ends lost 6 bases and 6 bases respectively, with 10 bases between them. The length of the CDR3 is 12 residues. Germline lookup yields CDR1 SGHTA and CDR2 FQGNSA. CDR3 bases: TGTGCCAGCAGACCGGGCGGGGATACGCAGTATTTT. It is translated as CASRPGGDTQYF.

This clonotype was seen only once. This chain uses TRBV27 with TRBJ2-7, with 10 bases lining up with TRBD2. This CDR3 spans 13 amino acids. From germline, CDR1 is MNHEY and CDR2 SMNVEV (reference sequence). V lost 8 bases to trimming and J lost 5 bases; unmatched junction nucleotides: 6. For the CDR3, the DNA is TGTGCCAGCCGTGAAGCGGGGGGGGACGAGCAGTACTTC. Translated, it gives CASREAGGDEQYF.

The CDR3 sequence: CASSDGGGAAEQFF. DNA for the CDR3: TGTGCCAGCAGTGACGGCGGGGGGGCGGCTGAGCAGTTCTTC. V usage is TRBV6-4 and J usage is TRBJ2-1; 9 bases are a match to TRBD2. With 2 bases clipped from V and 9 bases from J, the junction kept 5 bases outside the gene matches. This CDR3 is 14 amino acids long. CDR1 MRHNA and CDR2 SNTAGT come from the germline V gene.

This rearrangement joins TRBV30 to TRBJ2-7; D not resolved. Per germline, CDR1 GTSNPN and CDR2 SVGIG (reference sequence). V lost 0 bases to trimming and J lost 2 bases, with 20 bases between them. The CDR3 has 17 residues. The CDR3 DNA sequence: TGTGCCTGGAGTGTACTCTCGGGCAGGCCAAAAACCTACGAGCAGTACTTC. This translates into CAWSVLSGRPKTYEQYF.

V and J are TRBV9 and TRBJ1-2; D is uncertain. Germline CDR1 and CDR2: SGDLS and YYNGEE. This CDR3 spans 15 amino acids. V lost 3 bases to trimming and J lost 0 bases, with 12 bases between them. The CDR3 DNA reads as TGTGCCAGCAGCGGCACCCATCCAGCTAACTATGGCTACACCTTC. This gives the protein CASSGTHPANYGYTF.

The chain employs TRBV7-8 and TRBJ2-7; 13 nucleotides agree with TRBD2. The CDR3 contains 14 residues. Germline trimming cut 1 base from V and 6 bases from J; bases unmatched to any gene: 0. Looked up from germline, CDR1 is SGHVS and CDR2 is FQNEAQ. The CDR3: CASSLGTSGGEQYF. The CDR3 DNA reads TGTGCCAGCAGCTTAGGGACTAGCGGGGGCGAGCAGTACTTC. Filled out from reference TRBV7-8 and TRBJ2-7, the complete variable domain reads GAGVSQSPRYKVAKRGQDVALRCDPISGHVSLFWYQQALGQGPEFLTYFQNEAQLDKSGLPSDRFFAERPEGSVSTLKIQRTQQEDSAVYLCASSLGTSGGEQYFGPGTRLTVT.

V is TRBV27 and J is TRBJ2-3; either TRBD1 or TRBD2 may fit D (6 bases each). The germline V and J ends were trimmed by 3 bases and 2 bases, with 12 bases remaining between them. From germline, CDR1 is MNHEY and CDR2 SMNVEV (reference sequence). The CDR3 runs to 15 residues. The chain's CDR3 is CASSFWGAATDTQYF. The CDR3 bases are TGTGCCAGCAGTTTCTGGGGGGCGGCCACAGATACGCAGTATTTT.

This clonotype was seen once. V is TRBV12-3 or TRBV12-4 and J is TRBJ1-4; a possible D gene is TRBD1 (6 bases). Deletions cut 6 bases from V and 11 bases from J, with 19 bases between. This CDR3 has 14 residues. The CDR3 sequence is CASRPGQRREKLFF. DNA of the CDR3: TGTGCCAGCAGACCTGGACAGAGGCGGGAGAAACTGTTTTTT.

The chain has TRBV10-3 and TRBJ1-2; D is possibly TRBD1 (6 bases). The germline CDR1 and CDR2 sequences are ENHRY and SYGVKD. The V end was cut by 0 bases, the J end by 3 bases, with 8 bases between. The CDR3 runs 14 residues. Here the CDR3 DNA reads TGTGCCATCAGTGAGTCGAACAGGGACTATGGCTACACCTTC. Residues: CAISESNRDYGYTF.